One sample yielded the 30 T cell receptor beta chains listed below, sequenced in a study of human T cells and chemical hapten exposure. The sample's time point: pre-sensitization, week 0. Treatment reported: therapeutic diphenylcyclopropenone sensitization with weekly scalp DPC. The authors' total RNA extraction used unfractionated whole blood. TCRdb fed the RACE reads into MiXCR, producing one record per CDR3 protein. The sample lists 33,000 or so distinct CDR3 sequences, about 12% occurring once. The sample here was whole blood, taken in connection with sensitization to the hapten diphenylcyclopropenone (DPC). These receptors all come from a woman between 35 and 50 years old with alopecia areata. Some clones in this sample may be carry-over from other donors' samples.

This clonotype was counted between two and nine times. This chain links TRBV20-1 with TRBJ1-2; 7 bases map to TRBD1. The CDR3 totals 16 residues. The J segment lost 4 bases and the V segment lost 1 base, leaving 12 bases of the junction unmatched. Germline-derived CDR1 and CDR2 are DFQATT and SNEGSKA (reference sequence). CDR3: CSARGPRQGLGYGYTF. CDR3 nucleotide sequence: TGCAGTGCTAGAGGCCCACGACAGGGATTAGGCTATGGCTACACCTTC.

The chain is built from TRBV28 and TRBJ1-3, with D unclear. The CDR3 has 15 residues. Trimming stripped 4 bases from V and 2 bases from J, with 12 bases between. Germline lookup yields CDR1 MDHEN and CDR2 SYDVKM. CDR3 nucleotides: TGTGCCAGCAGTTCTCAGCCCCTAGCTGGAAACACCATATATTTT. This codes for CASSSQPLAGNTIYF.

This clonotype was picked up many times. The genes are TRBV7-2 and TRBJ2-7; D is uncertain. Germline CDR1 is SGHTA and CDR2 is FQGNSA. CDR3 size: 12 residues. Deletions cut 5 bases from V and 4 bases from J, with 9 bases between. DNA of the CDR3: TGTGCCAGCAGCCCTTACTTTTACGAGCAGTACTTC. It specifies CASSPYFYEQYF.

Ten or more counts support this clonotype. V usage is TRBV18 and J usage is TRBJ2-1; the match to TRBD2 covers 7 bases. J gave up 3 bases and V 3 bases, and 8 bases lay outside the gene matches. Per germline, CDR1 KGHSH and CDR2 LQKENI. The CDR3 sequence is 16 residues long. CDR3 in amino acids: CASSPMGRDDYNEQFF. CDR3 nucleotide sequence: TGTGCCAGCTCACCGATGGGGAGGGACGACTACAATGAGCAGTTCTTC.

This clonotype was seen ten or more times. The V and J genes are TRBV7-9 and TRBJ2-3; TRBD1 aligns across 8 bases. Trimming cost V 5 bases and J 2 bases; bases outside gene matches: 6. CDR3 length equals 15 residues. Germline CDR1 SEHNR, CDR2 FQNEAQ (reference sequence). The CDR3 DNA follows: TGTGCCAGCAGCCCAGGGACAGGATTCACAGATACGCAGTATTTT. Translated, it gives CASSPGTGFTDTQYF.

This clonotype has just a few counts. The chain's CDR3 is CSARQGTEAFF. CDR3 nucleotides: TGCAGTGCCCGGCAAGGGACTGAAGCTTTCTTT. The chain employs TRBV20-1 and TRBJ1-1; no clear D gene. The CDR3 runs to 11 residues. The germline V and J ends were trimmed by 6 bases and 5 bases, with 10 bases remaining between them. Germline loops: CDR1 DFQATT, CDR2 SNEGSKA (reference sequence).

Many counts were recorded for this clonotype. The chain has TRBV19 and TRBJ2-5; D may be TRBD1 (6 bases). V was trimmed by 10 bases and J by 2 bases, leaving 8 bases between them. Germline V gene sequence: CDR1 LNHDA, CDR2 SQIVND (reference sequence). The CDR3 is 11 residues long. The CDR3 bases are TGTGCCATAGGGACACAAGAGACCCAGTACTTC. This gives the protein CAIGTQETQYF.

There are a few counts of this clonotype. J is TRBJ2-5 and V is TRBV28; 7 bases agree with TRBD1. The junction had 7 bases not matched to a gene; V was cut back by 5 bases and J by 4 bases. In germline, CDR1 is MDHEN, CDR2 SYDVKM. The CDR3 runs 14 residues. The chain's CDR3 is CASSPTGRVETQYF. The CDR3 DNA is TGTGCCAGCAGTCCGACAGGGAGAGTAGAGACCCAGTACTTC.

This clonotype showed up many times. V usage is TRBV28 and J usage is TRBJ1-1; D call uncertain. The CDR3 runs 15 residues. V shed 3 bases and J shed 1 base, with 12 bases lying between them. The germline V gene has CDR1 MDHEN and CDR2 SYDVKM. CDR3 amino acids: CASSFGPPENTEAFF. CDR3 bases: TGTGCCAGCAGTTTCGGGCCCCCAGAGAACACTGAAGCTTTCTTT.

This clonotype has a count of ten or more. The V and J genes are TRBV10-3 and TRBJ2-1; the D gene could be TRBD1 or TRBD2 (5 bases each). The germline V gene has CDR1 ENHRY and CDR2 SYGVKD. CDR3 length equals 16 residues. V was trimmed by 6 bases and J by 4 bases, leaving 19 bases between them. The CDR3 bases are TGTGCCATCAGCGACTTTTCGGGACCTGCGTACAATGAGCAGTTCTTC. Residues: CAISDFSGPAYNEQFF.

This clonotype was found many times. The chain is built from TRBV5-1 and TRBJ2-3; D is unclear. The CDR3 totals 13 residues. V shed 2 bases and J shed 3 bases, with 7 bases lying between them. CDR1 SGHRS and CDR2 YFSETQ come from the germline V gene. The CDR3 DNA is TGCGCCAGCAGCTTATTCCAGACAGATACGCAGTATTTT. Protein sequence: CASSLFQTDTQYF. The complete variable domain, with remaining parts taken from reference TRBV5-1 and TRBJ2-3, reads KAGVTQTPRYLIKTRGQQVTLSCSPISGHRSVSWYQQTPGQGLQFLFEYFSETQRNKGNFPGRFSGRQFSNSRSEMNVSTLELGDSALYLCASSLFQTDTQYFGPGTRLTVL.

This clonotype has a count of ten or more. The J gene is TRBJ2-1, the V gene TRBV7-3; the match to TRBD1 covers 7 bases. In germline, CDR1 is SGHTA, CDR2 FQGTGA. This CDR3 spans 13 amino acids. V gave up 6 bases and J gave up 4 bases; unmatched junction bases: 3. Written as DNA, the CDR3 is TGTGCCAGCAGTAACAGGGGATACAATGAGCAGTTCTTC. This gives the protein CASSNRGYNEQFF.

The chain recombines TRBV11-2 with TRBJ2-5; possible D gene TRBD1, 5 bases. There are 15 residues in the CDR3. Trimming cost V 5 bases and J 5 bases, with 18 bases left between them. In germline, CDR1 is SGHAT, CDR2 FQNNGV. In DNA, the CDR3 is TGTGCCAGCAGCCCCAGGACACAATTGCGGGAGACCCAGTACTTC. This sequence encodes CASSPRTQLRETQYF. Variable domain in full (rest from reference TRBV11-2 and TRBJ2-5): EAGVAQSPRYKIIEKRQSVAFWCNPISGHATLYWYQQILGQGPKLLIQFQNNGVVDDSQLPKDRFSAERLKGVDSTLKIQPAKLEDSAVYLCASSPRTQLRETQYFGPGTRLLVL.

This clonotype was picked up a small number of times. This sequence joins TRBV28 and TRBJ2-3; D not resolved. V was pared by 2 bases and J by 7 bases, with 7 bases between. The CDR3 spans 12 residues. Germline lookup yields CDR1 MDHEN and CDR2 SYDVKM. The CDR3 loop reads CASSLDLHTQYF. Written as DNA, the CDR3 is TGTGCCAGCAGTTTAGACTTGCATACGCAGTATTTT.

By frequency in the sample, this clonotype is medium-sized. The chain uses TRBV6-5 and TRBJ2-1; no reliable D call. CDR1 and CDR2 from the germline V gene are MNHEY and SVGAGI. Trimming took 0 bases from V and 0 from J, leaving 9 bases between them. The CDR3 is 16 amino acids. DNA for the CDR3: TGTGCCAGCAGTTACTCGACTTTTAACTCCTACAATGAGCAGTTCTTC. It codes for CASSYSTFNSYNEQFF.

This clonotype showed up just a few times. The chain couples TRBV12-3 or TRBV12-4 to TRBJ2-5, with D possibly matching TRBD2 (6 bases). V dropped 3 bases and J dropped 5 bases, with 10 bases sitting between them. CDR3 length: 13 residues. The chain's CDR3 is CASSFGGRETQYF. The CDR3 bases are TGTGCCAGCAGTTTCGGAGGGCGGGAGACCCAGTACTTC.

This clonotype came up a few times. This CDR3 reads CASSGQGANTEAFF. CDR3 DNA sequence: TGTGCCAGCAGTGGACAGGGGGCAAACACTGAAGCTTTCTTT. The chain combines TRBV6-1 with TRBJ1-1, with 10 bases matching TRBD1. The CDR3 is 14 amino acids. CDR1 MNHNS and CDR2 SASEGT come from the germline V gene. V gave up 4 bases and J gave up 2 bases; unmatched junction bases: 1.

The table lists this clonotype with many counts. The chain couples TRBV5-4 to TRBJ1-1; the D gene is possibly TRBD1 (5 bases). The germline gives CDR1 SGHNT, CDR2 YYREEE (reference sequence). The CDR3 is made up of 13 amino acids. The V end was cut by 0 bases, the J end by 6 bases, with 9 bases between. The CDR3 bases are TGTGCCAGCAGCTTGGGCGGGGCGCCTGAAGCTTTCTTT. Translated, it gives CASSLGGAPEAFF.

The CDR3 loop reads CASSPVARSYNEQFF. The CDR3 nucleotides are TGTGCCAGCAGCCCTGTGGCAAGGTCCTACAATGAGCAGTTCTTC. This rearrangement joins TRBV27 to TRBJ2-1; D call uncertain. V was clipped by 6 bases and J by 1 base, with 13 bases between them. Germline values: CDR1 MNHEY, CDR2 SMNVEV (reference sequence). The CDR3 spans 15 residues.

The chain recombines TRBV28 with TRBJ2-2; no clear D. Germline-derived CDR1 and CDR2 are MDHEN and SYDVKM. CDR3 length equals 13 residues. Trimming removed 2 bases at V and 8 bases at J, with 9 bases between. Here the CDR3 reads CASSLGSTGELFF. The CDR3, as DNA: TGTGCCAGCAGTTTAGGCTCCACGGGGGAGCTGTTTTTT.

The J gene is TRBJ2-1, the V gene TRBV20-1, with D possibly being TRBD1 (5 bases). The V end lost 6 bases, the J end lost 6 bases, and 15 bases lay between the germline ends. Germline lookup yields CDR1 DFQATT and CDR2 SNEGSKA (reference sequence). This CDR3 spans 13 amino acids. The CDR3 bases are TGCAGTGCCTCCGGCACAAGGGGCAATGAGCAGTTCTTC. This codes for CSASGTRGNEQFF.

This clonotype appeared a few times. V usage is TRBV27 and J usage is TRBJ1-4; the D is unclear. The germline V gene encodes CDR1 MNHEY and CDR2 SMNVEV (reference sequence). CDR3 length: 15 amino acids. The V end was cut by 10 bases, the J end by 5 bases, with 20 bases between. This CDR3 reads CANSPTPALNEKLFF. In nucleotides, the CDR3 is TGTGCCAACAGCCCCACTCCTGCCCTGAATGAAAAACTGTTTTTT. The full variable domain, completed using reference TRBV27 and TRBJ1-4, is EAQVTQNPRYLITVTGKKLTVTCSQNMNHEYMSWYRQDPGLGLRQIYYSMNVEVTDKGDVPEGYKVSRKEKRNFPLILESPSPNQTSLYFCANSPTPALNEKLFFGSGTQLSVL.

This clonotype was counted at least ten times. This sequence joins TRBV11-3 and TRBJ1-2; D remains ambiguous. The CDR3 sequence is 12 residues long. Per the germline V gene, CDR1 is SGHNT and CDR2 is YENEEA. The ends were cut back, 5 bases at V and 2 bases at J, with 6 bases in the middle. The CDR3 DNA sequence: TGTGCCAGCAGCGCGGTCAACTATGGCTACACCTTC. Protein sequence: CASSAVNYGYTF.

The chain recombines TRBV5-1 with TRBJ1-1; D unclear. The CDR3 has 15 amino acids. Trimming removed 0 bases from V and 2 bases from J, with 11 bases in between. Germline V gene sequence: CDR1 SGHRS, CDR2 YFSETQ. CDR3 loop: CASSLDVTHNTEAFF. CDR3 bases: TGCGCCAGCAGCTTGGATGTCACCCATAACACTGAAGCTTTCTTT.

This clonotype was seen a few times. The rearrangement links TRBV4-3 to TRBJ1-6; no reliable D call. Germline lookup yields CDR1 LGHNA and CDR2 YSLEER. This CDR3 region has 17 residues. V lost 0 bases to trimming and J lost 6 bases, with 15 bases between them. CDR3 loop: CASSQDQLYVRNSPLHF. Here the CDR3 DNA reads TGCGCCAGCAGCCAAGACCAACTATATGTGCGTAATTCACCCCTCCACTTT.

Ten or more counts support this clonotype. V is TRBV6-2 or TRBV6-3 and J is TRBJ2-7; 11 bases fit TRBD1. V dropped 10 bases and J dropped 7; count of bases not matched to a gene: 24. The CDR3 runs to 18 residues. CDR1 is MNHEY, CDR2 SVGEGT, per germline. Here the CDR3 reads CAIPPGTGGLETTGEQYF. The CDR3 region has the DNA TGTGCCATCCCACCGGGGACAGGGGGATTGGAAACTACTGGGGAGCAGTACTTC.

A few counts support this clonotype. V usage is TRBV7-9 and J usage is TRBJ1-5, with D maybe TRBD1 (5 bases). The CDR3 consists of 13 residues. Trimming pared 2 bases from V and 9 bases from J, leaving 11 bases between. Per the germline V gene, CDR1 is SEHNR and CDR2 is FQNEAQ (reference sequence). CDR3 residues: CASSLYGDRPQHF. CDR3 in DNA: TGTGCCAGCAGCTTATACGGGGACCGGCCCCAGCATTTT.

This clonotype was recorded a few times. The J gene is TRBJ2-3, the V gene TRBV7-2, with D possibly being TRBD2 (6 bases). This CDR3 contains 16 residues. Germline CDR1 is SGHTA and CDR2 is FQGNSA. V shed 0 bases and J shed 3 bases, with 13 bases lying between them. The CDR3 nucleotides read TGTGCCAGCAGCTTAGCGGGCGGGACTCGTACAGATACGCAGTATTTT. Protein product: CASSLAGGTRTDTQYF.

In its sample, this clonotype was seen many times. The V gene is TRBV5-1, the J gene TRBJ2-2; no clear D gene. The germline gives CDR1 SGHRS, CDR2 YFSETQ. This CDR3 has 15 amino acids. Deletions cut 4 bases from V and 0 bases from J, with 10 bases between. The CDR3 coding sequence is TGCGCCAGCAGCCCCTTGCCGCCGAACACCGGGGAGCTGTTTTTT. Its translation is CASSPLPPNTGELFF.

V usage is TRBV29-1 and J usage is TRBJ2-1, with 8 bases aligning to TRBD2. CDR1 and CDR2 (germline): SQVTM, ANQGSEA. V trimming: 4 bases; J trimming: 6 bases; junction bases outside the gene matches: 8. The CDR3 extends over 14 amino acids. The CDR3 loop reads CSVGKRETGNEQFF. CDR3 sequence (DNA): TGCAGCGTTGGGAAGCGGGAGACGGGCAATGAGCAGTTCTTC.